This TCR beta chain was captured in a study of CD8+ T cells in alopecia areata. RNA extraction was followed by reverse transcription into cDNA, which acted as the sequencing template. TCRdb's copy holds only in-frame clones and misses some; the assay was immunoSEQ multiplex PCR. The data show 150,000 to 200,000 clones, approximately 55% seen once. V was clipped by 0 bases and J by 7 bases, with 8 bases between them. The CDR3 has 13 residues. CDR1 SGDLS and CDR2 YYNGEE come from the germline V gene. The treatment was: oral pan-JAK inhibitor, 5-10 mg twice daily. On this clone: The sample holds other DNA sequences that translate to the same CDR3.

V is TRBV9 and J is TRBJ2-1, with D possibly being TRBD2 (6 bases). This sequence originates from a human donor with alopecia areata. The sequences come from CD8+ T cells sorted from blood, collected at week 24, from a patient treated with tofacitinib. CDR3 nucleotide sequence: TGTGCCAGCAGCGTAGGGGGGAGGAATGAGCAGTTCTTC. Translated: CASSVGGRNEQFF.